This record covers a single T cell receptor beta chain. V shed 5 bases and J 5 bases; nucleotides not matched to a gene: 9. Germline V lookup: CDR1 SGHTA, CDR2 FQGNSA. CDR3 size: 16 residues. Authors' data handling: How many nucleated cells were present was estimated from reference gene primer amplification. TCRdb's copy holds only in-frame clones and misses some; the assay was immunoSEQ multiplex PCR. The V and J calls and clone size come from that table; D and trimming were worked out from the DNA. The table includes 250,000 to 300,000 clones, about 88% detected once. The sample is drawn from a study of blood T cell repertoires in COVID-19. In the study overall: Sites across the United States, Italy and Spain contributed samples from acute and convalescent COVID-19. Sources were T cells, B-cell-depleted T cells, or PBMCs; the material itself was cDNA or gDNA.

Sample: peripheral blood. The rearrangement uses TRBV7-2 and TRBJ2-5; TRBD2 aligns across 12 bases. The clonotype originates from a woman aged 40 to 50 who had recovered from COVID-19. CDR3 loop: CASSPRLAGVGETQYF. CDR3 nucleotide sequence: TGTGCCAGCAGCCCGCGACTAGCGGGAGTTGGGGAGACCCAGTACTTC.